These 25 T cell receptor beta chains originate from one sample sequenced in a study of T cell clones after liver transplantation. Clones were read by immunoSEQ multiplex PCR, and TCRdb kept only the in-frame ones, dropping some. The table has around 76,000 clones, about 80% seen once. The sample was CD4+ T cells from blood, taken 12 months after liver transplant. Every receptor here comes from a human patient who received a liver transplant. Some T cells may originate from the graft donor.

This clone appeared a few times. This rearrangement joins TRBV5-1 to TRBJ2-7; a weak D match, TRBD2 (6 bases). With 5 bases removed from V and 2 bases from J, the gap between germline ends came to 14 bases. Germline CDR1 SGHRS, CDR2 YFSETQ. The CDR3 sequence is 14 residues long. CDR3 sequence reads: CASRLGGNTYEQYF. In DNA form, the CDR3 reads TGCGCCAGCAGACTGGGCGGGAACACCTACGAGCAGTACTTC.

CDR3 in amino acids: CASSFGENTIYF. In DNA, the CDR3 is TGTGCCAGCAGTTTCGGGGAGAACACCATATATTTT. The J gene is TRBJ1-3, the V gene TRBV28; D unclear. V gave up 3 bases and J gave up 7 bases, with 7 bases separating them. The CDR3 runs to 12 residues. CDR1 MDHEN and CDR2 SYDVKM come from the germline V gene.

The chain links TRBV18 to TRBJ2-3; D remains unclear. CDR3 length equals 12 residues. Trimming shortened V by 3 bases and J by 0 bases, and 1 base separated the two germline ends. The germline gives CDR1 KGHSH, CDR2 LQKENI. The CDR3 protein is CASSPSTDTQYF. For the CDR3, the DNA is TGTGCCAGCTCACCTAGCACAGATACGCAGTATTTT.

The chain joins TRBV18 to TRBJ1-5; D perhaps matches TRBD1 (5 bases). CDR3 length: 16 residues. Trimming stripped 0 bases from V and 1 base from J, with 10 bases between. Germline V lookup: CDR1 KGHSH, CDR2 LQKENI. The CDR3 nucleotides read TGTGCCAGCTCACCACCGGGGCTCGGGAGCAATCAGCCCCAGCATTTT. Its protein product is CASSPPGLGSNQPQHF.

The V call is TRBV30, the J call TRBJ1-4; D call uncertain. Germline CDR1 and CDR2: GTSNPN and SVGIG (reference sequence). This CDR3 is 12 amino acids long. The germline V and J ends were trimmed by 0 bases and 8 bases, with 7 bases remaining between them. The CDR3 DNA reads TGTGCCTGGAGTGTGAACAGAGAAAAACTGTTTTTT. It codes for CAWSVNREKLFF.

The V and J genes are TRBV4-1 and TRBJ2-1; possibly TRBD2 for D (6 bases). In germline, CDR1 is MGHRA, CDR2 YSYEKL. The length of the CDR3 is 17 residues. The ends were cut back, 0 bases at V and 2 bases at J, with 14 bases in the middle. CDR3 region: CASSQDTPAGPYNEQFF. The CDR3 DNA is TGCGCCAGCAGCCAAGATACCCCGGCGGGACCCTACAATGAGCAGTTCTTC.

The V and J genes are TRBV6-1 and TRBJ2-2; maybe TRBD1 (6 bases). The CDR3 is 13 residues long. Deletions cut 10 bases from V and 1 base from J, with 10 bases between. Germline V lookup: CDR1 MNHNS, CDR2 SASEGT. CDR3 nucleotide sequence: TGTGCCACCCGGGACAAGAACACCGGGGAGCTGTTTTTT. This encodes CATRDKNTGELFF.

This chain joins TRBV5-4 and TRBJ2-7; tentative D call: TRBD1 (6 bases). The germline CDR1 and CDR2 sequences are SGHNT and YYREEE (reference sequence). V lost 3 bases to trimming and J lost 1 base, with 17 bases between them. CDR3 length: 16 residues. The CDR3 DNA sequence: TGTGCCAGCAGCTCGTCGGACAGCCGAACTTCCTACGAGCAGTACTTC. It yields the protein CASSSSDSRTSYEQYF.

V is TRBV4-1 and J is TRBJ2-1, with 13 bases that match TRBD2. After removal of 0 bases from V and 4 bases from J, the junction contained 3 bases not matched to a gene. The CDR3 consists of 17 residues. Germline CDR1 is MGHRA and CDR2 is YSYEKL. The CDR3 bases are TGCGCCAGCAGCCAAGAACCGGGACTAGCGGGATACAATGAGCAGTTCTTC. Residues: CASSQEPGLAGYNEQFF.

Comments on this clone: Other DNA sequences in the sample encode the same CDR3. This rearrangement joins TRBV5-1 to TRBJ1-2; D remains ambiguous. The CDR3 consists of 14 residues. The V and J ends lost 0 bases and 0 bases respectively, with 6 bases between them. Germline values: CDR1 SGHRS, CDR2 YFSETQ. The CDR3 here is CASSLDSPNYGYTF. For the CDR3, the DNA is TGCGCCAGCAGCTTGGATTCCCCTAACTATGGCTACACCTTC.

The V gene is TRBV19, the J gene TRBJ1-3; 7 bases are shared with TRBD1. Germline V CDR1 and CDR2: LNHDA, SQIVND (reference sequence). The length of the CDR3 is 14 residues. The junction had 7 bases not matched to a gene; V was cut back by 7 bases and J by 4 bases. The CDR3 DNA is TGTGCCAGTACTCCAGGGGGGAAAGGAAACACCATATATTTT. Its protein product is CASTPGGKGNTIYF.

This chain joins TRBV5-8 and TRBJ2-5; D is uncertain. This CDR3 region has 15 residues. Trimming removed 6 bases at V and 4 bases at J, with 19 bases between. The germline V gene has CDR1 SGHTS and CDR2 YDEGEE. The CDR3 bases are TGTGCCAGCACCTTAGGTTTGGAGCGTGGAGAGACCCAGTACTTC. It specifies CASTLGLERGETQYF.

The V gene is TRBV19, the J gene TRBJ2-2; D is ambiguous. V was trimmed by 7 bases and J by 1 base, leaving 10 bases between them. Germline V gene lookup returns CDR1 LNHDA and CDR2 SQIVND (reference sequence). CDR3 length: 14 amino acids. CDR3 protein: CASTVVWNTGELFF. CDR3 bases: TGTGCCAGTACGGTGGTGTGGAACACCGGGGAGCTGTTTTTT.

CDR3 coding DNA: TGTGCCAGCTCACCGATGACAGTTTACACTGAAGCTTTCTTT. It yields the protein CASSPMTVYTEAFF. The chain links TRBV18 to TRBJ1-1; tentatively, D is TRBD1 (5 bases). Germline V CDR1 and CDR2: KGHSH, LQKENI. The CDR3 is made up of 14 amino acids. The germline V and J ends were trimmed by 3 bases and 3 bases, with 11 bases remaining between them.

The V gene is TRBV19, the J gene TRBJ2-5; D call uncertain. V shed 3 bases and J shed 4 bases, with 6 bases lying between them. Germline assignment: CDR1 LNHDA and CDR2 SQIVND (reference sequence). This CDR3 is built from 12 residues. The DNA of the CDR3 is TGTGCCAGTAGTATTATAGGAGAGACCCAGTACTTC. Its protein is CASSIIGETQYF.

The CDR3 sequence: CASSLAGTLAGELFF. The CDR3 DNA is TGTGCCAGCAGCTTAGCAGGGACCCTGGCAGGGGAGCTGTTTTTT. This rearrangement joins TRBV11-3 to TRBJ2-2, with D possibly called TRBD1 or TRBD2 (5 bases each). The length of the CDR3 is 15 residues. The germline V gene encodes CDR1 SGHNT and CDR2 YENEEA. The V end lost 1 base, the J end lost 8 bases, and 14 bases lay between the germline ends.

This chain uses TRBV11-2 with TRBJ2-4, with D tentatively TRBD2 (7 bases). This CDR3 contains 18 residues. Germline lookup yields CDR1 SGHAT and CDR2 FQNNGV. V was clipped by 5 bases and J by 8 bases, with 28 bases between them. The CDR3, as DNA: TGTGCCAGCAGCCCCGGGCTTCTCCGGGGAGGGGGTTGGTACATTCAGTACTTC. Encoded protein: CASSPGLLRGGGWYIQYF. The whole variable domain, filled in from reference TRBV11-2 and TRBJ2-4, reads EAGVAQSPRYKIIEKRQSVAFWCNPISGHATLYWYQQILGQGPKLLIQFQNNGVVDDSQLPKDRFSAERLKGVDSTLKIQPAKLEDSAVYLCASSPGLLRGGGWYIQYFGAGTRLSVL.

This chain connects TRBV19 to TRBJ2-1; a weak D match, TRBD1 (5 bases). CDR1 and CDR2 (germline): LNHDA, SQIVND (reference sequence). The CDR3 consists of 15 residues. V was cut by 7 bases and J by 5 bases, with 18 bases left in between. The CDR3 region has the DNA TGTGCCAGTAACGCCCGTCAGTCAGGGAACAATGAGCAGTTCTTC. It is translated as CASNARQSGNNEQFF.

The chain combines TRBV28 with TRBJ1-1; 7 bases line up with TRBD1. Germline-derived CDR1 and CDR2 are MDHEN and SYDVKM. CDR3 size: 13 residues. V was clipped by 6 bases and J by 2 bases; unmatched bases: 3. The CDR3 DNA reads TGTGCCAGCAGATACAGGGGTAACACTGAAGCTTTCTTT. This sequence encodes CASRYRGNTEAFF.

Regarding this clone: This sample includes further DNA sequences coding for the same CDR3. The chain has TRBV18 and TRBJ2-7; the match to TRBD1 covers 7 bases. This CDR3 has 13 residues. In germline, CDR1 is KGHSH, CDR2 LQKENI. V lost 6 bases to trimming and J lost 4 bases; unmatched junction nucleotides: 6. The chain's CDR3 is CASSPGTAYEQYF. The CDR3 DNA sequence: TGTGCCAGCTCGCCCGGGACAGCATACGAGCAGTACTTC.

This clone was counted only a few times. The rearrangement links TRBV10-2 to TRBJ2-3; no clear D. The germline V gene encodes CDR1 WSHSY and CDR2 SAAADI. The CDR3 spans 11 residues. V was clipped by 6 bases and J by 3 bases, with 4 bases between them. CDR3 amino acids: CASRITDTQYF. DNA for the CDR3: TGCGCCAGCAGGATAACAGATACGCAGTATTTT.

The rearrangement uses TRBV5-4 and TRBJ2-3; TRBD2 might be the D (6 bases). Trimming shortened V by 4 bases and J by 0 bases, and 12 bases separated the two germline ends. The CDR3 covers 15 residues. Germline CDR1 is SGHNT and CDR2 is YYREEE (reference sequence). The chain's CDR3 is CASSTTRKSTDTQYF. CDR3 in DNA: TGTGCCAGCAGCACGACTAGAAAAAGCACAGATACGCAGTATTTT.

This sequence joins TRBV6-1 and TRBJ2-4, with D maybe TRBD1 (6 bases). The germline CDR1 and CDR2 sequences are MNHNS and SASEGT. The CDR3 loop spans 15 amino acids. Deletions cut 6 bases from V and 0 bases from J, with 12 bases between. The CDR3 DNA reads as TGTGCCAGCAGCGACAGGTGGGGAGCCAAAAACATTCAGTACTTC. As protein: CASSDRWGAKNIQYF.

The CDR3 spells CASSLGVRGQPQHF. Here the CDR3 DNA reads TGTGCCAGCAGTCTCGGGGTACGAGGACAGCCCCAGCATTTT. The chain uses TRBV2 and TRBJ1-5, with no clear D. The CDR3 spans 14 residues. From germline, CDR1 is SNHLY and CDR2 FYNNEI. Trimming stripped 5 bases from V and 7 bases from J, with 15 bases between.

This chain links TRBV19 with TRBJ1-4; possible D gene TRBD1, 5 bases. V dropped 3 bases and J dropped 5 bases, with 10 bases sitting between them. Germline V gene data show CDR1 as LNHDA and CDR2 as SQIVND (reference sequence). This CDR3 has 14 residues. The DNA for the CDR3 is TGTGCCAGTAGTATCCGCCAGGGAAATGAAAAACTGTTTTTT. This gives the protein CASSIRQGNEKLFF.